The 14 T cell receptor beta chains below were found in one sample sequenced in a study of cytomegalovirus exposure and HLA in healthy donors. This PCR relied on a set of 60 Vbeta primers and 13 Jbeta primers. The protocol was immunoSEQ multiplex PCR, while the TCRdb copy is restricted to in-frame clones and leaves out a portion. The repertoire consists of more than 110,000 clones, with 73% occurring once and the leading ten covering approximately 14%. The sample comprised PBMCs. Every receptor here comes from a human donor in good health.

This chain joins TRBV29-1 and TRBJ2-7; the match to TRBD2 covers 11 bases. J was trimmed by 5 bases and V by 6 bases; bases with no gene match: 9. The CDR3 totals 14 residues. Germline CDR1 SQVTM, CDR2 ANQGSEA. CDR3 sequence reads: CSVKPIAGGHEQYF. The CDR3 nucleotides are TGCAGCGTAAAACCAATAGCGGGGGGGCACGAGCAGTACTTC.

This clone turned up a few times. J is TRBJ1-5 and V is TRBV5-1, with D perhaps TRBD1 (5 bases). CDR3 length: 13 residues. Trimming took off 6 bases at V and 6 bases at J, with 13 bases between the two ends. In germline, CDR1 is SGHRS, CDR2 YFSETQ. CDR3 DNA: TGCGCCAGCACCCCCTGGGGCGGTCAGCCCCAGCATTTT. Protein: CASTPWGGQPQHF.

This sequence joins TRBV5-4 and TRBJ2-3; a possible D gene is TRBD1 (6 bases). V lost 4 bases and J 2 bases, leaving 14 bases between the germline ends. The germline V gene encodes CDR1 SGHNT and CDR2 YYREEE (reference sequence). This CDR3 has 15 amino acids. The chain's CDR3 is CASSNGQHLTDTQYF. The DNA for the CDR3 is TGTGCCAGCAGCAACGGACAGCACCTCACAGATACGCAGTATTTT.

This chain links TRBV6-1 with TRBJ1-5; TRBD1 matches 7 bases. The CDR3 length is 14 residues. Germline CDR1 MNHNS, CDR2 SASEGT. V lost 0 bases to trimming and J lost 9 bases; unmatched junction nucleotides: 5. CDR3 coding DNA: TGTGCCAGCAGTGAAGCACAGGGGCCGCTGCCCCAGCATTTT. This translates into CASSEAQGPLPQHF.

CDR3 sequence (DNA): TGTGCCAGCAGCGCGGGACAGTCTAGTGGGCAGCCCCAGCATTTT. It yields the protein CASSAGQSSGQPQHF. The chain couples TRBV7-6 to TRBJ1-5; 7 bases align to TRBD1. Losses at the gene ends were 5 bases for V and 7 bases for J; bases not matched to a gene: 11. CDR1 SGHVS and CDR2 FNYEAQ come from the germline V gene. The CDR3 sequence is 15 residues long.

This rearrangement joins TRBV27 to TRBJ1-3; D is unclear. The CDR3 has 14 residues. Trimming removed 5 bases at V and 0 bases at J, with 8 bases between. Germline-derived CDR1 and CDR2 are MNHEY and SMNVEV (reference sequence). The CDR3 sequence: CASSQQSSGNTIYF. Here the CDR3 DNA reads TGTGCCAGCAGTCAACAGAGCTCTGGAAACACCATATATTTT.

This clone was counted a few times. The chain recombines TRBV6-4 with TRBJ2-1, with TRBD2 identical over 11 bases. The CDR3 contains 17 residues. Germline CDR1 reads MRHNA; CDR2 reads SNTAGT. Unmatched junction bases numbered 13, after V lost 5 bases and J lost 7 bases. The chain's CDR3 is CASSPVAGGPSGNEQFF. The CDR3 region has the DNA TGTGCCAGCAGTCCGGTAGCGGGAGGGCCTAGTGGAAATGAGCAGTTCTTC.

The CDR3 loop reads CASSLPGDYSGNTIYF. The CDR3 DNA reads as TGTGCCAGCAGCTTGCCCGGGGATTACTCTGGAAACACCATATATTTT. The rearrangement joins TRBV5-4 to TRBJ1-3; no definite D call. V dropped 1 base and J dropped 0 bases, with 11 bases sitting between them. Germline V lookup: CDR1 SGHNT, CDR2 YYREEE (reference sequence). The CDR3 sequence is 16 residues long.

A few counts support this clone. Additional DNA sequences in this sample encode the identical CDR3. The chain has TRBV6-4 and TRBJ1-1; 7 nucleotides agree with TRBD1. V was pared by 6 bases and J by 1 base, with 2 bases of the junction left unmatched. Germline V gives CDR1 MRHNA, CDR2 SNTAGT. The CDR3 is made up of 13 amino acids. CDR3: CASSRDRNTEAFF. The CDR3 DNA is TGTGCCAGCAGCCGGGACAGGAACACTGAAGCTTTCTTT.

This rearrangement joins TRBV7-9 to TRBJ1-1; a weak D match, TRBD1 (5 bases). Trimming took 5 bases from V and 4 from J, leaving 17 bases between them. CDR3 size: 15 residues. Per germline, CDR1 SEHNR and CDR2 FQNEAQ (reference sequence). The CDR3 bases are TGTGCCAGCAGCGCGGGGGGGGTTACCTCCACTGAAGCTTTCTTT. Translated: CASSAGGVTSTEAFF.

This clone was detected a few times. The V gene is TRBV6-4, the J gene TRBJ2-2; 7 positions agree with TRBD1. With 0 bases clipped from V and 5 bases from J, the junction kept 3 bases outside the gene matches. From germline, CDR1 is MRHNA and CDR2 SNTAGT. This CDR3 has 15 residues. CDR3 region: CASSDSRGQTGELFF. The DNA of the CDR3 is TGTGCCAGCAGTGACTCAAGGGGGCAGACCGGGGAGCTGTTTTTT.

The rearrangement uses TRBV5-6 and TRBJ2-4, with no clear D. This CDR3 has 13 residues. The ends were cut back, 5 bases at V and 3 bases at J, with 9 bases in the middle. Per germline, CDR1 SGHDT and CDR2 YYEEEE. CDR3 DNA sequence: TGTGCCAGCAGTACCCGGGTCAAAAACATTCAGTACTTC. Translation gives CASSTRVKNIQYF.

The chain employs TRBV7-8 and TRBJ2-5, with 9 nucleotides matching TRBD2. Near its end, the DNA agrees better with TRBJ2-7, so the J call may be wrong. Looked up from germline, CDR1 is SGHVS and CDR2 is FQNEAQ. CDR3 size: 15 residues. This CDR3 is CASSPRTSDGYEQYF. CDR3 in DNA: TGTGCCAGCAGCCCTAGGACTAGCGATGGCTACGAGCAGTACTTC.

The chain is built from TRBV19 and TRBJ2-3; 8 nucleotides agree with TRBD1. The V gene's germline CDR1 is LNHDA and CDR2 SQIVND (reference sequence). J gave up 6 bases and V 4 bases, and 6 bases lay outside the gene matches. This CDR3 spans 14 amino acids. The chain's CDR3 is CASSRGQGEDTQYF. The CDR3 DNA reads TGTGCCAGTAGTAGAGGACAGGGTGAGGATACGCAGTATTTT.